A single sample is the source of the 4 T cell receptor beta chains below, sequenced in a study of radiation and T cells in renal cell carcinoma. The assay was immunoSEQ multiplex PCR, and TCRdb's table has in-frame clones only and misses some. This table has 65,000 or so clones, approximately 80% appearing once. Time point denoted: blood 4 weeks post-SBRT, at nephrectomy. The treatment is: 15 Gy SBRT to primary tumor, nephrectomy 4 weeks later. The specimen was blood, collected from a patient whose treatment included radiotherapy and nephrectomy. The receptor source for this set is a man between 60 and 75 years old with renal cell carcinoma.

The chain uses TRBV18 and TRBJ2-7; 10 bases align to TRBD1. CDR3 length: 13 amino acids. Germline assignment: CDR1 KGHSH and CDR2 LQKENI. With 6 bases clipped from V and 4 bases from J, the junction kept 3 bases outside the gene matches. This CDR3 reads CASSRDRGYEQYF. In nucleotides, the CDR3 is TGTGCCAGCTCGCGGGACAGGGGATACGAGCAGTACTTC.

V gene TRBV27 combines with J gene TRBJ1-2; D is perhaps TRBD1 (5 bases). Germline values: CDR1 MNHEY, CDR2 SMNVEV (reference sequence). Trimming removed 3 bases at V and 5 bases at J, with 13 bases between. CDR3 size: 14 residues. CDR3: CASSFDSSGYGYTF. The DNA of the CDR3 is TGTGCCAGCAGTTTCGACAGCTCTGGGTATGGCTACACCTTC.

The table lists this clone with a few counts. This sequence joins TRBV9 and TRBJ1-4; D unresolved. The CDR3 is 15 amino acids. In germline, CDR1 is SGDLS, CDR2 YYNGEE. V gave up 0 bases and J gave up 5 bases, with 11 bases separating them. The chain's CDR3 is CASSVGLEPNEKLFF. The CDR3 region has the DNA TGTGCCAGCAGCGTAGGGTTGGAGCCCAATGAAAAACTGTTTTTT. The whole variable domain, filled in from reference TRBV9 and TRBJ1-4, reads DSGVTQTPKHLITATGQRVTLRCSPRSGDLSVYWYQQSLDQGLQFLIQYYNGEERAKGNILERFSAQQFPDLHSELNLSSLELGDSALYFCASSVGLEPNEKLFFGSGTQLSVL.

This chain links TRBV18 with TRBJ2-3; 9 bases are shared with TRBD1. The CDR3 sequence is 17 residues long. The germline V gene encodes CDR1 KGHSH and CDR2 LQKENI. With 1 base clipped from V and 1 base from J, the junction kept 6 bases outside the gene matches. The CDR3 DNA follows: TGTGCCAGCTCACCACTTCCTCGGACAGGGGGCACAGATACGCAGTATTTT. This translates into CASSPLPRTGGTDTQYF.